These 12 T cell receptor beta chains were sequenced from one sample in a study of OX40 agonist ivuxolimab in advanced cancers. The method was immunoSEQ multiplex PCR; TCRdb's version includes in-frame clones alone and lacks a portion of them. The table has about 68,000 clones, approximately 80% seen once. This sample comprised CD4+ or CD8+ T cells sorted from blood, obtained in a trial of the OX40 agonist ivuxolimab. These receptor sequences come from an adult with an advanced solid tumor such as melanoma, head and neck, liver or kidney cancer.

Note on this clone: The CDR3 end shows no conserved phenylalanine or tryptophan, and so a read error is likely. It is unclear where the CDR3 begins or ends on the DNA, so no DNA is shown, and the CDR3 is as TCRdb lists it. The gene calls are TRBV15 and TRBJ2-7. From germline, CDR1 is LNHNV and CDR2 YYDKDF (reference sequence). The CDR3 contains 10 residues when both ends are counted. The CDR3 region is CATQPPPVVS.

The gene calls are TRBV11-3 and TRBJ2-3; possible D gene TRBD2, 5 bases. This CDR3 region has 16 residues. Germline loops: CDR1 SGHNT, CDR2 YENEEA. Trimming removed 4 bases at V and 6 bases at J, with 20 bases between. This CDR3 reads CASSSGGLANGDTQYF. The CDR3 DNA follows: TGTGCCAGCAGCTCTGGTGGGCTAGCCAATGGGGATACGCAGTATTTT.

This chain connects TRBV5-4 to TRBJ2-7; either TRBD1 or TRBD2 may supply D (5 bases each). The germline gives CDR1 SGHNT, CDR2 YYREEE (reference sequence). The CDR3 runs 15 residues. V was clipped by 0 bases and J by 2 bases, with 12 bases between them. In DNA form, the CDR3 reads TGTGCCAGCAGCTTGGACCCGACGGGACCCTACGAGCAGTACTTC. Translated, it gives CASSLDPTGPYEQYF. Combining the CDR3 with reference TRBV5-4 and TRBJ2-7 gives the whole variable domain ETGVTQSPTHLIKTRGQQVTLRCSSQSGHNTVSWYQQALGQGPQFIFQYYREEENGRGNFPPRFSGLQFPNYSSELNVNALELDDSALYLCASSLDPTGPYEQYFGPGTRLTVT.

This chain connects TRBV15 to TRBJ2-5, with D hard to call. This CDR3 region has 13 residues. The V end lost 3 bases, the J end lost 3 bases, and 8 bases lay between the germline ends. Germline assignment: CDR1 LNHNV and CDR2 YYDKDF (reference sequence). DNA of the CDR3: TGTGCCACCAGCAGGGCTCCCGAAGAGACCCAGTACTTC. Translating it yields CATSRAPEETQYF.

The V and J genes are TRBV2 and TRBJ1-1, with TRBD1 identical over 7 bases. Trimming cost V 6 bases and J 5 bases; bases outside gene matches: 9. Germline V gene sequence: CDR1 SNHLY, CDR2 FYNNEI. The CDR3 runs 14 residues. The CDR3 coding sequence is TGTGCCAGCAGAGAGACAGGGATCGGAACTGAAGCTTTCTTT. This gives the protein CASRETGIGTEAFF.

The chain couples TRBV18 to TRBJ2-1; 7 nucleotides agree with TRBD2. After removal of 2 bases from V and 6 bases from J, the junction contained 4 bases not matched to a gene. Per the germline V gene, CDR1 is KGHSH and CDR2 is LQKENI. CDR3 length: 14 amino acids. The CDR3 nucleotides are TGTGCCAGCTCACCAAGACTAGCTCCCAATGAGCAGTTCTTC. Protein: CASSPRLAPNEQFF.

This clone occurred a few times. The chain links TRBV5-1 to TRBJ1-3; TRBD1 might be the D (6 bases). Germline-derived CDR1 and CDR2 are SGHRS and YFSETQ. The CDR3 contains 15 residues. Trimming removed 4 bases from V and 3 bases from J, with 14 bases in between. The CDR3 coding sequence is TGCGCCAGCAGCCTGGAAGGGGGTGATGGAAACACCATATATTTT. Translation: CASSLEGGDGNTIYF.

The chain is built from TRBV7-8 and TRBJ2-1; a possible D gene is TRBD2 (6 bases). Germline V gives CDR1 SGHVS, CDR2 FQNEAQ. The CDR3 is 14 amino acids. Trimming left V 5 bases short and J 7 bases short, with 15 bases between. DNA for the CDR3: TGTGCCAGCAGCATCGCTAGCGTAAGGAATGAGCAGTTCTTC. This sequence encodes CASSIASVRNEQFF.

The CDR3 DNA follows: TGCGCCAGCAGCCAGCCGGGGGCAGGAGGCTACACCTTC. Its protein product is CASSQPGAGGYTF. The chain couples TRBV4-1 to TRBJ1-2; tentatively, D is TRBD1 (6 bases). With 3 bases removed from V and 8 bases from J, the gap between germline ends came to 13 bases. The CDR3 consists of 13 residues. Germline V gene sequence: CDR1 MGHRA, CDR2 YSYEKL.

The chain joins TRBV2 to TRBJ2-5; D perhaps matches TRBD1 (6 bases). This CDR3 contains 14 residues. CDR1 and CDR2 from the germline V gene are SNHLY and FYNNEI. The ends were cut back, 6 bases at V and 2 bases at J, with 13 bases in the middle. The CDR3 sequence is CASRKGQTQETQYF. Here the CDR3 DNA reads TGTGCCAGCAGGAAAGGACAGACACAAGAGACCCAGTACTTC. Full variable domain (missing parts from reference TRBV2 and TRBJ2-5): EPEVTQTPSHQVTQMGQEVILRCVPISNHLYFYWYRQILGQKVEFLVSFYNNEISEKSEIFDDQFSVERPDGSNFTLKIRSTKLEDSAMYFCASRKGQTQETQYFGPGTRLLVL.

The J gene is TRBJ1-3, the V gene TRBV5-1; D is perhaps TRBD1 (6 bases). CDR1 is SGHRS and CDR2 is YFSETQ in the germline V gene. This CDR3 has 14 residues. V was trimmed by 4 bases and J by 4 bases, leaving 12 bases between them. The CDR3 DNA is TGCGCCAGCAGCCCCGGGGGGACAGGAAACACCATATATTTT. As protein: CASSPGGTGNTIYF. Full variable domain (rest looked up from reference TRBV5-1 and TRBJ1-3): KAGVTQTPRYLIKTRGQQVTLSCSPISGHRSVSWYQQTPGQGLQFLFEYFSETQRNKGNFPGRFSGRQFSNSRSEMNVSTLELGDSALYLCASSPGGTGNTIYFGEGSWLTVV.

J is TRBJ2-7 and V is TRBV6-1; TRBD2 matches at 7 bases. In germline, CDR1 is MNHNS, CDR2 SASEGT. Germline trimming cut 6 bases from V and 5 bases from J; bases unmatched to any gene: 7. The CDR3 spans 13 residues. This CDR3 reads CASSVSGRDEQYF. In DNA form, the CDR3 reads TGTGCCAGCAGCGTCTCAGGGAGGGACGAGCAGTACTTC.